This T cell receptor (beta chain) was sequenced for a study of cytomegalovirus exposure and HLA in healthy donors (dated by TCRdb to about 2017). Background on the whole study: An earlier analysis of approximately 640 of the donors reported 250 to 300 Gb of sequence data and around 120 million unique TCR beta sequences from approximately 180 million T cells. About 310 gigabases of sequencing data and approximately 84 million unique TCR sequences were included in an early release covering under 650 HLA-typed donors. Among the approximately 420 genotyped donors, around 79% belonged to the genetic ancestry cluster associated with self-reported Caucasian donors. The study aimed to test whether cataloging public T cell receptors could reveal signatures of past pathogen exposure. The study used immunosequencing to profile the T cell repertoires of under 700 subjects and linked those repertoires to cytomegalovirus serostatus. Along with the roughly 710-subject first cohort, a separate validation cohort of around 120 different subjects was used. To predict cytomegalovirus infection status, the study brought together high-throughput TCR immunosequencing, statistical association of individual TCRs with disease status, and machine learning. A later analysis re-analyzed previously published TCR beta repertoires from 660 or so donors and added high-resolution HLA genotyping to study TCR occurrence patterns. Rather than using new phenotypic data, the later analysis identified candidate immune exposures from TCR beta sequences and from how often those sequences occurred across donors. An earlier analysis of roughly 600 of the donors used high-throughput TCR beta sequencing to judge whether each TCR beta V gene segment behaved as functional or pseudogenic. Alongside the repertoire data, information on donor age, sex, ethnicity and CMV serostatus was compiled. A later genetic analysis used genome-wide SNP genotypes for about 55% of the 666 donors, treating that subset as a discovery cohort. Every discovery cohort repertoire had been produced on one sequencing platform. HLA typing covered class I and class II loci at four-digit resolution. Typing coverage differed by locus: A, B, C, DRB1 and DQB1 were typed in roughly 629-630 donors, DQA1 in roughly 510, DPA1 in some 570, and DPB1 in about 450. Because of strong linkage in the cohort, 4 to 6 DR-DQ haplotypes were treated as single units for association and clustering. Among almost 400 genotyped donors of the cohort, an average of approximately 230,000 unique TCR beta nucleotide sequences were sequenced per donor, roughly 20% of them non-productive.

In this sample, this clone turned up once. The antigen it binds to is not known. No much larger clone exists at a distance of one base, and base qualities are not known. The cohort comprised some 680 healthy bone marrow donors. Cohort members were all nominally healthy when sampled, although unrecorded immune exposures were likely present. The donor was CMV seronegative and was included in the group of 352 seronegative cohort members. A peripheral blood sample was collected from each donor, and TCR beta sequencing was performed on peripheral blood mononuclear cells. Genomic DNA was extracted from the blood cell samples with the Qiagen DNeasy Blood Extraction Kit. Inclusive of the bounding cysteine and phenylalanine, the CDR3 is 13 residues long. The DNA shown is the 39-base CDR3, in frame from base 1. From the germline V gene, CDR1 is WSHSY and CDR2 is SAAADI. The junction shows trimming of 11 bases on V and 4 bases on J, and the gene matches do not reach 6 bases of it.

Overall study outcomes, separate from this receptor: According to a later analysis, parvovirus B19, influenza, CMV and Epstein-Barr virus appeared linked to several top co-occurrence clusters. The presence/absence analyses assumed that sequencing depth was roughly uniform across donors, and that assumption may not be true. Some IMGT-functional V segments, including TRBV6-2 and TRBV6-3, could not be told apart with the 87-base-pair reads, so those segments were excluded. According to a later analysis, TCR association rates differed among HLA loci, with DRB1 alleles showing the most associated TCRs and HLA-C alleles showing the fewest. Most TCR sequences were observed very rarely across donors, whereas some public TCRs were present in many individuals. In this cohort, only TCR beta chains were sequenced, and detectable features were limited by the absence of alpha or paired-chain data. Correlated functional status among segregating V segments might be attributable to linkage disequilibrium, but an unknown experimental factor could not be ruled out. It was suggested by the authors that the approach could potentially be generalized to other disease states and immunological phenotypes. A further reported finding was that TCR beta sequences accurately predicted the HLA-A and HLA-B alleles for most subjects in the first cohort. A later genetic analysis associated a missense DCLRE1C variant with V-gene and J-gene trimming of TCR beta chains, and an independent cohort replicated the association. Compared with equally common non-associated chains, HLA-associated TCR beta chains in a later analysis were more clonally expanded and had lower generation probabilities. The classifier was reported to diagnose cytomegalovirus status with high specificity and sensitivity in both the original cohort and the validation cohort. A few of the identified cytomegalovirus-associated TCR beta chains were confirmed in vitro to be specific for cytomegalovirus antigens. A group of highly shared sequence variants was considered likely to be a technical artifact of the sequencing pipeline. Because some donors lacked HLA typing at each locus, the association tests relied only on the typed subset. A later genetic analysis reported fewer N-insertions in productive TCRs among donors in an Asian-associated ancestry cluster than the roughly 650-donor mean. Specific HLA alleles were associated with 15,000 to 20,000 TCR beta sequences at a false discovery rate of 0.05 in a later analysis. The earlier analysis of about 600 of the donors excluded about 16 rarely observed V segments, including chromosome 9 orphons, because counts were too low. An earlier analysis of 450 to 750 of the donors showed that most TCR beta V segments appeared in productive rearrangements either about 87% or about 30% of the time, which broadly matched IMGT annotations. The only immune exposure information available for the cohort was CMV serostatus. The study gave a list of about 160 TCR beta chains associated with cytomegalovirus. When HLA alleles, especially DR and DQ, strongly co-occurred, attributing TCR associations to individual alleles was difficult. According to a later analysis, most CMV-associated TCR beta chains appeared to be HLA-restricted, and the HLA associations seemed to be driven largely by CMV exposure.

Preparation of the library involved the immunoSEQ multiplex PCR assay. For the multiplex PCR, a mixture combining 60 forward primers for TCR Vbeta segments and 13 reverse primers for TCR Jbeta segments was used. Amplification of the CDR3 region of rearranged TCR beta genes was performed with a multiplex PCR assay on genomic DNA. The Illumina HiSeq System was used to sequence the amplified TCR beta libraries as 87-base-pair reads. As for the authors' bioinformatics: Across the 600 to 700 repertoires, a later analysis counted 75 million to 90 million unique TCR beta chains, 9.5 million to 12 million of which were shared by at least two donors. Raw reads were error-corrected and collapsed into unique sequences with a nearest-neighbor algorithm that merged closely related sequences to remove PCR and sequencing errors. To assign V, D and J gene segments, CDR3 sequences were aligned to IMGT reference sequences. For a sequence to be retained, a match of at least six nucleotides to both a V gene segment and a J gene segment was required. Rearrangements were classified as productive when the CDR3 lacked stop codons and remained in frame with V and J, and all other rearrangements were classified as non-productive. Following IMGT convention, CDR3 was defined as the stretch from the second conserved V-encoded cysteine up to the conserved J-encoded phenylalanine. The earlier analysis of some 600 of the donors excluded sequences that lacked an unambiguous match to a single V gene segment. An earlier analysis of fewer than 750 of the donors called V segments functional above 56.7% productive rearrangements and segregating when the between-donor standard deviation exceeded 5%. A statistical classification framework was built to diagnose cytomegalovirus status from the catalog of TCR beta chain sequences. In a later analysis, V and J genes were assigned by comparing TCR nucleotide sequences against IMGT/GENE-DB human TR gene sequences. The TCRdist pipeline was used in a later analysis to assign CDR3 sequences and most-parsimonious VDJ recombination scenarios. In a later analysis, each TCR beta chain was defined by its CDR3 amino acid sequence together with its V-gene family, and reads without a unique V-gene family were excluded. To address suspected cross-contamination and a sequencing artifact, a later analysis removed several hundred highly shared, low-generation-probability nucleotide sequences. In a later analysis, a clonal expansion index was calculated for each public chain from normalized within-repertoire ranks of inferred template counts. In a later analysis, generation probabilities were computed using a VDJ recombination model fitted to out-of-frame rearrangements, and the results were checked against IGoR. In a later analysis, TCR-TCR, TCR-HLA and TCR-CMV co-occurrence was scored with hypergeometric tests, and a repertoire-size bias correction was applied to TCR pairs. To estimate false discovery rates, a later analysis permuted the HLA or CMV assignments 20 times. In a later analysis, co-occurring TCRs were grouped using DBSCAN, and TCRdist sequence similarity was added for clustering within HLA-allele-positive subsets. Repertoires with fewer than 30,000 or more than 120,000 public chains were left out of co-occurrence clustering, as were four to six repertoires with anomalous nucleotide sharing. TCRdb re-hosts the immuneACCESS table, in-frame sequences only. Its copies lack some clones; in the studies checked, an unresolved V gene accounts for under half of them, and the cause for the rest is not known. D and trimming come from the DNA, and the V and J calls and clone size come from that table. The sample yields 130,000 or so clones; about 78% were counted once. The ten largest make up 1.5% of the sample.

Sequencing was carried out using PBMCs. Recombination connected TRBV10-2 to TRBJ2-2, and 8 junctional nucleotides match TRBD2. This TCR derives from a female donor in good health and CMV-seronegative. The CDR3 amino acid sequence is: CAAGGLSTGELFF. The DNA sequence is as follows: TGCGCCGCGGGGGGACTCTCCACCGGGGAGCTGTTTTTT.